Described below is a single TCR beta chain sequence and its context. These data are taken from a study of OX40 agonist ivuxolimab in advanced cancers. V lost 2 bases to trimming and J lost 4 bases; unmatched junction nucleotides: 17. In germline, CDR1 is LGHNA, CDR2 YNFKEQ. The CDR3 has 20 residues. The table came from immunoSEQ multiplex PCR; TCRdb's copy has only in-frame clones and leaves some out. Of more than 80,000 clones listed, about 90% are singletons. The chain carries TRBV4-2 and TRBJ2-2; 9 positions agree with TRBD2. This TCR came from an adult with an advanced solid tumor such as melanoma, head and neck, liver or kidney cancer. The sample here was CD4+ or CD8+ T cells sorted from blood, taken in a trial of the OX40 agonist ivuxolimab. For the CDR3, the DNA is TGTGCCAGCAGCCAATTCCCCCGCCACTTAGCGGGAGTGGTCACCGGGGAGCTGTTTTTT. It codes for CASSQFPRHLAGVVTGELFF.